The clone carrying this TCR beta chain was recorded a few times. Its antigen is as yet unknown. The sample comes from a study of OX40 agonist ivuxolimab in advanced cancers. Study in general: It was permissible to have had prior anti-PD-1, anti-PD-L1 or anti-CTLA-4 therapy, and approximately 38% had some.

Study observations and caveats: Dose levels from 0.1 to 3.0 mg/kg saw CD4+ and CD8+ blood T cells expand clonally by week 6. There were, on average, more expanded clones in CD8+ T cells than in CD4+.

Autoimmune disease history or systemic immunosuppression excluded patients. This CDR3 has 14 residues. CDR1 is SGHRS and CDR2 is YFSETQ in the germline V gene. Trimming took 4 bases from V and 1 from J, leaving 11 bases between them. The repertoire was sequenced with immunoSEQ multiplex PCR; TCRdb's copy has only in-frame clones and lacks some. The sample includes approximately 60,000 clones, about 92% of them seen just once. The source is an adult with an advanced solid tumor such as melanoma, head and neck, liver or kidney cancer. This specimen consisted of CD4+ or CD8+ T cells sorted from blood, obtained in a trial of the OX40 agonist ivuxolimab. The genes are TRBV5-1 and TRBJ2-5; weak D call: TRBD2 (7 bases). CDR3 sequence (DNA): TGCGCCAGCAGCAAGGGGGGGGGCCAAGAGACCCAGTACTTC. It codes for CASSKGGGQETQYF.